The T cell receptor beta chain under discussion was sequenced for a study of T cell repertoires in cytomegalovirus infection. Whole-study context: Peptides in the study included HLA-C-restricted and HLA-B-restricted CMV epitopes. Indications came from public TCR beta signatures; they pointed to CMV infection and to a matching HLA type.

Using its own MiXCR run on the reads, TCRdb lists one record per CDR3 protein. The sample has about 740,000 distinct CDR3 sequences, roughly 33% seen once; the top ten hold about 18%. Study results and caveats: Carriers of CMV plus the relevant HLA were identified by cumulative public TCR beta family frequency. Dominating the ex vivo response were HLA-C-restricted CMV-specific TCR beta clonotypes.

The V end lost 3 bases, the J end lost 6 bases, and 10 bases lay between the germline ends. Germline V CDR1 and CDR2: MNHNS, SASEGT. This CDR3 has 13 amino acids. Only a few counts were recorded for this clonotype. Its antigen is not known. The specimen comprised cultured PBMCs, sampled from culture after CMV antigen stimulation. The origin of this receptor is a human donor in good health (CMV status not recorded). Some clones in this sample may be carry-over from other donors' samples. The chain is built from TRBV6-1 and TRBJ2-3; D unresolved. CDR3 sequence reads: CASSDHLGDTQYF. CDR3 sequence (DNA): TGTGCCAGCAGTGACCACCTCGGGGATACGCAGTATTTT.